The clone carrying this T cell receptor beta chain was seen just once. The V end lost 7 bases, the J end lost 4 bases, and 17 bases lay between the germline ends. The CDR3 sequence is 14 residues long. Germline values: CDR1 SGDLS, CDR2 YYNGEE. Original data processing: The assay estimated nucleated cells by amplifying reference gene primers. Measured with immunoSEQ multiplex PCR; TCRdb has only the in-frame clones, and not every one. V, J and clone size derive from that table, while D and trimming were established from the DNA sequence. The sample includes 250,000 to 300,000 clones, 75% to 90% seen only once; the top ten take 3% to 4.5%. This record comes from a study of blood T cell repertoires in COVID-19. Overall study: Acute and convalescent COVID-19 samples came from the United States, Italy and Spain. PBMCs, B-cell-depleted T cells, or T cells provided the cDNA or gDNA that made up the material.

This sequence joins TRBV9 and TRBJ2-5; D is perhaps TRBD2 (6 bases). The specimen was peripheral blood. This clonotype was sampled from a woman aged 40-49 years with acute or convalescent COVID-19. CDR3 protein: CASSRGTIRETQYF. Written as DNA, the CDR3 is TGTGCCAGCTCACGGGGGACGATCAGAGAGACCCAGTACTTC.